This T cell receptor (beta chain) stems from a study of control samples from healthy donors and cancer patients. The CDR3 extends over 18 amino acids. In germline, CDR1 is SEHNR, CDR2 FQNEAQ (reference sequence). V was cut by 10 bases and J by 8 bases, with 30 bases left in between. Profiling relied on immunoSEQ multiplex PCR, and the TCRdb table lists in-frame clones only, not all of them. The repertoire holds roughly 140,000 clones, with around 90% as singletons. This TCR derives from a man in his thirties or forties in good health. Sample: blood. J is TRBJ1-6 and V is TRBV7-9, with D maybe TRBD1 (5 bases). CDR3 region: CATNPLQRREGPHSPLHF. For the CDR3, the DNA is TGTGCCACAAACCCCCTACAACGCCGAGAGGGACCCCATTCACCCCTCCACTTT.